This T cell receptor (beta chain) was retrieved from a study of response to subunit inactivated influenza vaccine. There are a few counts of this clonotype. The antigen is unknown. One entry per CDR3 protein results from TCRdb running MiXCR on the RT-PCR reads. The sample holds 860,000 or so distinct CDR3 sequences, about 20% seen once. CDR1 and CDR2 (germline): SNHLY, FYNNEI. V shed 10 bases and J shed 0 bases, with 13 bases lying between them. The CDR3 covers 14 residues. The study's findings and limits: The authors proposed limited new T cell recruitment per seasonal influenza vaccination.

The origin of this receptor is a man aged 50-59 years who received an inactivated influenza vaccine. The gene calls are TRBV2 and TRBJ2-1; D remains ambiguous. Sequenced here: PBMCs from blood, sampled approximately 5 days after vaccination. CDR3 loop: CATTPPSSYNEQFF. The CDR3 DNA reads TGTGCCACCACACCTCCGAGCTCCTACAATGAGCAGTTCTTC.